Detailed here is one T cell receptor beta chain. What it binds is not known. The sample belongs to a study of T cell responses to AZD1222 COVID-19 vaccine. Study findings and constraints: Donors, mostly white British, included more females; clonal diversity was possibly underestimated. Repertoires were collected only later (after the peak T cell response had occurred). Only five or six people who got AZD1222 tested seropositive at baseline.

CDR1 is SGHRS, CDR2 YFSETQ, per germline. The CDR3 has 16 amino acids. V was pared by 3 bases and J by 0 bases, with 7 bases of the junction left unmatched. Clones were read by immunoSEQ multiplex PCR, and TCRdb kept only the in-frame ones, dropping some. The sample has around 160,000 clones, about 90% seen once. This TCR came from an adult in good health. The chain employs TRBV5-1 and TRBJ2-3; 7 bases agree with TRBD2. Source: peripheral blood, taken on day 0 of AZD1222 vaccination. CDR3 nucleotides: TGCGCCAGCAGCTACAACGGGAGGTCTAGCACAGATACGCAGTATTTT. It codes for CASSYNGRSSTDTQYF.